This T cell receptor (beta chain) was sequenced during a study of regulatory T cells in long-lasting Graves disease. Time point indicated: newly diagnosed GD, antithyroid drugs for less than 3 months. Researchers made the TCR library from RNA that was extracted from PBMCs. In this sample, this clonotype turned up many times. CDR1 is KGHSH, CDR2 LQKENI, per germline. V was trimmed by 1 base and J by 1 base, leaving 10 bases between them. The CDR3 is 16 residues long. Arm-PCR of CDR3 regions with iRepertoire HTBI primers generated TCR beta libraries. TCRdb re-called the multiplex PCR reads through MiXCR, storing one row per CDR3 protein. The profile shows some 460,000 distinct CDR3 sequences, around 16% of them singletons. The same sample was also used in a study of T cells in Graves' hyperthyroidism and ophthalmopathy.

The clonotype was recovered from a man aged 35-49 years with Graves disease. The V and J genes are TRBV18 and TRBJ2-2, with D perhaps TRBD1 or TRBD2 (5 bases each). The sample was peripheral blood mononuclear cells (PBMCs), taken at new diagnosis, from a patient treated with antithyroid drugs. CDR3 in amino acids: CASSPQGTRNTGELFF. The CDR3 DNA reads TGTGCCAGCTCACCACAGGGGACCAGGAACACCGGGGAGCTGTTTTTT.